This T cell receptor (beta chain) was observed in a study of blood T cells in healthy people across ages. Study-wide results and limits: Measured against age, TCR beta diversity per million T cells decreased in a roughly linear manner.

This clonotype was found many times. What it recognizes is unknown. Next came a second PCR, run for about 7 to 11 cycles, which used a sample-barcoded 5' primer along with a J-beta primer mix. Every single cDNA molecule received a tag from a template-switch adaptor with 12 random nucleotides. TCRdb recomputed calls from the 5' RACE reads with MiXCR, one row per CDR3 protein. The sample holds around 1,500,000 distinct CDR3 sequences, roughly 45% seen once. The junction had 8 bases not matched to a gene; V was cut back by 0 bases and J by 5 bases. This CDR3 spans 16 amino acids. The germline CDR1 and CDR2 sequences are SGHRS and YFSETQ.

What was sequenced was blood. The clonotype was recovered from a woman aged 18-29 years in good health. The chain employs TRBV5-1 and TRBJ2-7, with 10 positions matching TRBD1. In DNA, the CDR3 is TGCGCCAGCAGCTTGGCGGGACAGGGGTTTCTTGACGAGCAGTACTTC. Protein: CASSLAGQGFLDEQYF.